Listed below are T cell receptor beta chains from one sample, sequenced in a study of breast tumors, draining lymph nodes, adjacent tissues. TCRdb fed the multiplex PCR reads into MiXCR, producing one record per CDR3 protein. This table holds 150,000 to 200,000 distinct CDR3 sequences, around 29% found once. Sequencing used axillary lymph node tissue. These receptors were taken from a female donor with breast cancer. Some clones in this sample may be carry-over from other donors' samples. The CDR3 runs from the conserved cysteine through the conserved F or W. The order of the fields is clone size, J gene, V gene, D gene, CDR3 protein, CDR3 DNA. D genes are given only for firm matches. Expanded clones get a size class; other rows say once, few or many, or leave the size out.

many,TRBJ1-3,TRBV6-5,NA,CASSYSSMGVRGNTIYF,TGTGCCAGCAGTTACTCGAGTATGGGGGTTCGTGGAAACACCATATATTTT
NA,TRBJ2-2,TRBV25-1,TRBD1,CASSATRQGTGELFF,TGTGCCAGCAGTGCTACTCGACAGGGAACCGGGGAGCTGTTTTTT
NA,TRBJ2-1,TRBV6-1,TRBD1,CASSGLTSGTGGVSSYNEQFF,TGTGCCAGCAGTGGATTAACCTCCGGGACAGGGGGCGTCAGCTCCTACAATGAGCAGTTCTTC
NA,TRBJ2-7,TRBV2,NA,CASRGRRYEQYF,TGTGCCAGCAGAGGACGGCGATACGAGCAGTACTTC
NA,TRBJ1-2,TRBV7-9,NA,CASSYLGVGGYTF,TGTGCCAGCAGCTATCTGGGGGTTGGAGGCTACACCTTC
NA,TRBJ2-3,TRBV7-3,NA,CASSHQHWGDTQYF,TGTGCCAGCAGCCACCAACACTGGGGAGATACGCAGTATTTT
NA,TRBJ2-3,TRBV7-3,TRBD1,CASSLTGAVGDTQCF,TGTGCCAGCAGCCTCACAGGGGCGGTTGGAGATACGCAGTGTTTT
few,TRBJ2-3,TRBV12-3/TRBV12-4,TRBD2,CASSFTRGGLQGTDTQYF,TGTGCCAGCAGCTTCACCCGGGGGGGGCTCCAGGGGACAGATACGCAGTATTTT
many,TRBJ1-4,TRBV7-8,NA,CASSLGATNEKLFF,TGTGCCAGCAGCCTCGGCGCAACTAATGAAAAACTGTTTTTT
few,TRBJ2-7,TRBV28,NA,CASSFASPYEQYF,TGTGCCAGCAGTTTCGCGTCCCCCTACGAGCAGTACTTC
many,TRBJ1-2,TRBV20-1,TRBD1,CSASRGLGYGYTF,TGCAGTGCTAGCAGGGGGCTCGGCTATGGCTACACCTTC
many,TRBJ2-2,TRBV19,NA,CASISTDSSAGELFF,TGTGCCAGTATCTCGACAGATAGTTCCGCCGGGGAGCTGTTTTTT
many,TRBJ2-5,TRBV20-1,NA,CSARVGGTQYF,TGCAGTGCTAGAGTAGGAGGGACCCAGTACTTC
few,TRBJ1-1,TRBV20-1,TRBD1,CSAWTGEVAFF,TGCAGTGCATGGACAGGGGAGGTAGCTTTCTTT
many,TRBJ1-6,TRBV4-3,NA,CASSQDVSRSSYNSPLHF,TGCGCCAGCAGCCAAGATGTCTCCCGGAGCTCCTATAATTCACCCCTCCACTTT
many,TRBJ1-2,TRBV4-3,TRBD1,CASSHDTRTGRGYTF,TGCGCCAGCAGCCACGATACCCGGACAGGTCGGGGCTACACCTTC
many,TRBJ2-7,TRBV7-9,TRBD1,CASSPTTGNYEQYF,TGTGCCAGCAGCCCGACGACAGGGAACTACGAGCAGTACTTC
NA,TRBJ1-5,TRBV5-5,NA,CASSLRDGLFNQPRHF,TGTGCCAGCAGCCTACGGGACGGACTGTTCAATCAGCCCCGGCATTTT
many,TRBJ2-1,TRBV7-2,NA,CASSLPPGDEQFF,TGTGCCAGCAGCTTACCCCCTGGCGATGAGCAGTTCTTC
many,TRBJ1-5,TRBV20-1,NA,CSAQDTYSNQPQHF,TGCAGTGCTCAGGACACCTATAGCAATCAGCCCCAGCATTTT
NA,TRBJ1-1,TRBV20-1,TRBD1,CSASDQGANTEAFF,TGCAGTGCTAGTGACCAGGGGGCGAACACTGAAGCTTTCTTT
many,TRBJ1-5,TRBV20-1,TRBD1,CSARGTADQPQHF,TGCAGTGCTAGGGGGACAGCCGATCAGCCCCAGCATTTT
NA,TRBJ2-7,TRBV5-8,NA,CASSLGPGISF,TGTGCCAGCAGCTTAGGGCCAGGAATAAGCTTC
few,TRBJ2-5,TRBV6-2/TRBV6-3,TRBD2,CASSYPTAGGETQYF,TGTGCCAGCAGTTACCCTACCGCGGGGGGGGAGACCCAGTACTTC
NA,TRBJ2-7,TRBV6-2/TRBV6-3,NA,CASSQSAAVAPGQTWSGSREQYF,TGTGCCAGCAGCCAATCGGCGGCCGTGGCCCCGGGTCAAACCTGGAGTGGGAGCCGCGAGCAGTACTTC
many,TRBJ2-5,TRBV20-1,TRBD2,CSAKHPGLAQETQYF,TGCAGTGCTAAGCACCCGGGACTAGCCCAAGAGACCCAGTACTTC
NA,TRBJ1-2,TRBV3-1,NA,CASSPGPSGYGYTF,TGTGCCAGCAGCCCCGGGCCGTCTGGCTATGGCTACACCTTC
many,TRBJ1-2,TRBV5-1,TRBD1,CASSFGDRDYGYTF,TGCGCCAGCAGCTTCGGGGACAGGGACTATGGCTACACCTTC
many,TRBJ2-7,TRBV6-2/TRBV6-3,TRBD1,CASSGQGAAYEQYF,TGTGCCAGCAGTGGACAGGGGGCGGCTTACGAGCAGTACTTC
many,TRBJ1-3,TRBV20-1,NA,CSARDPGLYNSGNTIYF,TGCAGTGCTAGAGACCCGGGACTTTACAACTCTGGAAACACCATATATTTT
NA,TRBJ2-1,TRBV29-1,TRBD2,CSSSTSKGGNEQFF,TGCAGCTCGTCGACTAGCAAGGGAGGCAATGAGCAGTTCTTC
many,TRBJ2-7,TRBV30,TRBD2,CAWSDPGTSGINEQYF,TGTGCCTGGAGTGATCCCGGGACTAGCGGGATCAACGAGCAGTACTTC
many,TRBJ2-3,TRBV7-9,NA,CASSLLDSYTSTDTQYF,TGTGCCAGCAGCCTATTGGACAGTTATACCAGCACAGATACGCAGTATTTT
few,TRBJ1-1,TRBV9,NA,CASSVAGDTEAFF,TGTGCCAGCAGCGTGGCTGGGGACACTGAAGCTTTCTTT
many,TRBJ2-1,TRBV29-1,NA,CSVERGGNEQFF,TGCAGCGTTGAAAGGGGAGGTAATGAGCAGTTCTTC
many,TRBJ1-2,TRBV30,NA,CAWSSGAGPSGTF,TGTGCCTGGAGTAGCGGGGCAGGACCTTCGGGTACCTTC
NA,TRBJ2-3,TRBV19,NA,CASSIRRGADTQYF,TGTGCCAGTAGTATTCGACGGGGAGCGGATACGCAGTATTTT
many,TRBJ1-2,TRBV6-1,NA,CASTTAPYGYTF,TGTGCCAGCACCACGGCCCCCTATGGCTACACCTTC
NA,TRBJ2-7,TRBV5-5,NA,CASSLAVGTPDYEQYF,TGTGCCAGCAGCTTGGCCGTCGGGACCCCTGACTACGAGCAGTACTTC
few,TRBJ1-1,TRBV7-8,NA,CASATGGLNTEAFF,TGTGCCAGCGCCACGGGCGGGTTGAACACTGAAGCTTTCTTT
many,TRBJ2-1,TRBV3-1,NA,CASREDNEQFF,TGTGCCAGCAGGGAAGACAATGAGCAGTTCTTC
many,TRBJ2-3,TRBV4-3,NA,CASSQEAGITTPTDTQYF,TGCGCCAGCAGCCAAGAAGCCGGGATTACCACCCCGACAGATACGCAGTATTTT
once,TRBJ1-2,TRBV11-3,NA,CASSSTVTGERDYGYTF,TGTGCCAGCAGCTCTACCGTTACCGGGGAGAGGGACTATGGCTACACCTTC
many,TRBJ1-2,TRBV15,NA,CATSRGQALPAGYTF,TGTGCCACCAGCAGAGGACAGGCTCTACCGGCTGGCTACACCTTC
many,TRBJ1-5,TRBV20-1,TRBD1,CSASPGTGVQPQHF,TGCAGTGCTAGCCCCGGGACAGGGGTTCAGCCCCAGCATTTT
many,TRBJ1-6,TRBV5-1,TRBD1,CASSLDGQENSPLHF,TGCGCCAGCAGCTTGGATGGACAGGAGAATTCACCCCTCCACTTT
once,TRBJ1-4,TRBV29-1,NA,CSVGTVGNEKLFF,TGCAGCGTTGGGACAGTAGGTAATGAAAAACTGTTTTTT
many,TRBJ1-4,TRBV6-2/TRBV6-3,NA,CASSYSGGVDEKLFF,TGTGCCAGCAGTTACTCGGGGGGAGTCGATGAAAAACTGTTTTTT
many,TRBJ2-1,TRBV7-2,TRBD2,CASSKLAGTVINEQFF,TGTGCCAGCAGCAAACTAGCGGGAACGGTAATCAATGAGCAGTTCTTC
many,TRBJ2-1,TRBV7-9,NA,CASSSMGGLEQFF,TGTGCCAGCAGCTCCATGGGGGGGCTAGAGCAGTTCTTC
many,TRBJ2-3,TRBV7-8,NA,CASSLVGSKWGDTQYF,TGTGCCAGCAGCTTAGTCGGGTCCAAATGGGGAGATACGCAGTATTTT